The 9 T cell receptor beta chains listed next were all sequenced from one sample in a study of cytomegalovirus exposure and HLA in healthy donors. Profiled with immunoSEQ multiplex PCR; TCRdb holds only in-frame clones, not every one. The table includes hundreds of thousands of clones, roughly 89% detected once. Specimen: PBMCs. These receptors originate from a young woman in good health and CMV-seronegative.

Here the CDR3 DNA reads TGTGCCAGCAGCTTAGTGGGACAGGGATCCTCTGGGGCCAACGTCCTGACTTTC. Amino acids: CASSLVGQGSSGANVLTF. The chain employs TRBV7-8 and TRBJ2-6; 9 bases map to TRBD1. Germline-derived CDR1 and CDR2 are SGHVS and FQNEAQ. The CDR3 spans 18 residues. V lost 1 base to trimming and J lost 0 bases; unmatched junction nucleotides: 4. Based on the CDR3 plus reference TRBV7-8 and TRBJ2-6, the full variable domain is GAGVSQSPRYKVAKRGQDVALRCDPISGHVSLFWYQQALGQGPEFLTYFQNEAQLDKSGLPSDRFFAERPEGSVSTLKIQRTQQEDSAVYLCASSLVGQGSSGANVLTFGAGSRLTVL.

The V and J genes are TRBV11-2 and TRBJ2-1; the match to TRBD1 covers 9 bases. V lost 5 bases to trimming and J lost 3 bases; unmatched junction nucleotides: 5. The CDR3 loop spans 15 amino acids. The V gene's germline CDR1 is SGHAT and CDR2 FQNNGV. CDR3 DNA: TGTGCCAGCAGCCCCCGGGACAGGGACTACAATGAGCAGTTCTTC. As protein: CASSPRDRDYNEQFF.

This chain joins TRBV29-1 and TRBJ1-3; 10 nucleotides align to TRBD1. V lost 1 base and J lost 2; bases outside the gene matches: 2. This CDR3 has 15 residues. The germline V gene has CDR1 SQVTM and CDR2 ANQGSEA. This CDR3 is CSVEADRGAGNTIYF. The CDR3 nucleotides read TGCAGCGTTGAAGCGGACAGGGGGGCTGGAAACACCATATATTTT.

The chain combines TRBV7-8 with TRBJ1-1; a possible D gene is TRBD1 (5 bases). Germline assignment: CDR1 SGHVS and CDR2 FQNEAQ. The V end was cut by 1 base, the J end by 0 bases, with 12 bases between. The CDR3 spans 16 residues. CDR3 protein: CASSLGAGFMNTEAFF. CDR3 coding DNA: TGTGCCAGCAGCTTAGGGGCAGGGTTTATGAACACTGAAGCTTTCTTT.

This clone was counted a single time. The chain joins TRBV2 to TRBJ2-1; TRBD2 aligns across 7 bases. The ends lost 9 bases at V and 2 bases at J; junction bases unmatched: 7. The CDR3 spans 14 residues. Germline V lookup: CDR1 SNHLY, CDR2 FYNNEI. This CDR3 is CASNPAGAYNEQFF. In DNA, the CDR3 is TGTGCCAGTAACCCCGCGGGGGCCTACAATGAGCAGTTCTTC.

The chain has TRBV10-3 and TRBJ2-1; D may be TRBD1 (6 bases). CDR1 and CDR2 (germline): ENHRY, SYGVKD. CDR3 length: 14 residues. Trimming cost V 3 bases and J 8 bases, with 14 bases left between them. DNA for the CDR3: TGTGCCATCAGTGACAGGGGCGGTATCGATGAGCAGTTCTTC. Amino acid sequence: CAISDRGGIDEQFF.

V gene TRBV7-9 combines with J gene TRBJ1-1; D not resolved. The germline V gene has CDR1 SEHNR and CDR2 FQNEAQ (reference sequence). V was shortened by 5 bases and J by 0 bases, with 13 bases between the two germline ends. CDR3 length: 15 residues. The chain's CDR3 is CASSPLGGMNTEAFF. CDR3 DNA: TGTGCCAGCAGCCCCCTTGGAGGCATGAACACTGAAGCTTTCTTT.

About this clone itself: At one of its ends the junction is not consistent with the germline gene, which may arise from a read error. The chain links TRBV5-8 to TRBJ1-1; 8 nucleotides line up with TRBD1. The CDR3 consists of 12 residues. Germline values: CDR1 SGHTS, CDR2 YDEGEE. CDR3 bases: TGTGCCAGCACCTTGACAGGGGCTGAAGCTTTCTTT. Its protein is CASTLTGAEAFF.

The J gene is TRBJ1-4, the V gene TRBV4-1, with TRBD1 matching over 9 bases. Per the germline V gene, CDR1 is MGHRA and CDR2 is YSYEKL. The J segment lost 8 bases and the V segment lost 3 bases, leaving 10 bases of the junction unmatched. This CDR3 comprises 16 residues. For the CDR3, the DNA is TGCGCCAGCAGCCAGCCTCCTGGGACAGGGTTGGAAAAACTGTTTTTT. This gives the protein CASSQPPGTGLEKLFF.